The clone carrying this TCR beta chain appeared many times. What it recognizes is unknown. The data were taken from a study of T-cell memory formation after mild COVID-19. Findings of the study overall: Pre-infection memory held some responding clones, suggesting pre-existing cross-reactive T cells responded. Most CD4+ clones that shrank were in CM and EM, while CD8+ ones turned up in EMRA.

The CDR3 extends over 13 amino acids. Constant-segment primers served in 5'RACE that generated TCR alpha and TCR beta cDNA libraries bearing sample barcodes and UMIs. A single record per CDR3 protein comes from TCRdb applying MiXCR to the 5' RACE reads. The repertoire holds 240,000 or so distinct CDR3 sequences, with around 10% as singletons. The specimen sequenced was PBMCs or a T cell subset sorted from them (not recorded which). The V and J genes are TRBV21-1 and TRBJ1-4; TRBD1 is the table's D call, not checked against the DNA. TRBV21-1 is a recognized pseudogene. The clonotype comes from a man between 18 and 29 years old who had mild COVID-19 (a few samples of this study predate the infection). Cell type and time point are not known. This CDR3 reads CAIPGPGSEKLFF. DNA for the CDR3: TGTGCCATACCGGGACCCGGGAGTGAAAAACTGTTTTTT.